This T cell receptor (beta chain) was retrieved from a study of vaccination effects on CD4 cells after COVID-19. Study-level background: From a couple of convalescent patients, samples were taken 16 days and one week before vaccination.

TCRdb's table, derived via immunoSEQ multiplex PCR, lists solely in-frame clones and lacks some. The sample consists of 25,000 to 35,000 clones, about two thirds of them appearing once. Prior to sequencing, the ViraFEST assay stimulated PBMC with viral peptide pools, which expanded the antigen-specific CD4+ T cells. Researchers isolated CD4+ T cells once roughly nine days of culture had elapsed. Their SARS-CoV-2 infection, verified by PCR, occurred between March and December 2020. Every well got a few million PBMC, which were grown with about 9.2 IU/ml IL-2 and around 10 ug/ml peptides. Deletions cut 5 bases from V and 1 base from J, with 5 bases between. Germline V gene sequence: CDR1 MGHDK, CDR2 SYGVNS. This CDR3 is 12 amino acids long. Findings and caveats of the study: Infection-derived and vaccine-derived clones contracted markedly late after vaccination.

About this clone itself: The antigen is not known.

The TCR was taken from a human donor who had a prior SARS-CoV-2 infection. Here the sequenced sample was CD4+ T cells from PBMCs cultured with a peptide pool, taken before COVID-19 vaccination. The V call is TRBV25-1, the J call TRBJ1-1; D gene ambiguous. DNA of the CDR3: TGTGCCAGCAGTCCCGGGAACACTGAAGCTTTCTTT. Its translation: CASSPGNTEAFF.